These 20 T cell receptor beta chains were all obtained from the same sample, sequenced in a study of CD8 T cells in ankylosing spondylitis. These receptors have no known antigen. Notes on the study in general: Ankylosing spondylitis blood appeared to carry a characteristic TCR beta motif of under ten highly homologous variants.

TCRdb reanalysed the 5' RACE reads using MiXCR and keeps one entry per CDR3 protein. The table has 700,000 to 850,000 distinct CDR3 sequences, 10% to 15% seen once. What was sequenced was blood, either unsorted or a sorted T cell fraction (not recorded which). These TCRs come from a male donor with ankylosing spondylitis.

This clonotype was counted many times. The V call is TRBV20-1, the J call TRBJ2-1; TRBD1 aligns across 10 bases. The length of the CDR3 is 8 residues. Germline-derived CDR1 and CDR2 are DFQATT and SNEGSKA (reference sequence). This CDR3 reads CKGQGSFF. CDR3 DNA sequence: TGCAAGGGACAGGGGTCGTTCTTC.

The CDR3 loop reads CASSRGLAGLQETQYF. CDR3 DNA: TGTGCCAGCAGCCGGGGACTAGCGGGCCTCCAAGAGACCCAGTACTTC. The chain has TRBV4-2 and TRBJ2-5; TRBD2 aligns across 12 bases. The J segment lost 1 base and the V segment lost 4 bases, leaving 4 bases of the junction unmatched. CDR1 LGHNA and CDR2 YNFKEQ come from the germline V gene. The CDR3 covers 16 residues.

This rearrangement joins TRBV6-1 to TRBJ1-1, with D hard to call. Per the germline V gene, CDR1 is MNHNS and CDR2 is SASEGT. The CDR3 runs to 13 residues. The V gene lost 8 bases and the J gene lost 8 bases, with 18 bases spanning the gap. The CDR3 DNA reads as TGTGCCAGCTGCGACCACGGGAGGCGCGAAGCTTTCTTT. This translates into CASCDHGRREAFF.

This chain uses TRBV13 with TRBJ1-3; 8 bases are shared with TRBD1. The length of the CDR3 is 17 residues. The V gene end was trimmed by 5 bases and the J gene end by 0 bases; junction bases not matched to a gene: 9. Germline V gene data show CDR1 as PRHDT and CDR2 as FYEKMQ (reference sequence). The CDR3 nucleotides are TGTGCCAGCAGCCGGACAGGGACAGCGACCTCTGGAAACACCATATATTTT. This gives the protein CASSRTGTATSGNTIYF.

This clonotype turned up a few times. CDR3: CASSHPQGLGNQPQHF. The CDR3 nucleotides are TGTGCCAGCAGCCACCCACAGGGCCTCGGCAATCAGCCCCAGCATTTT. The chain is built from TRBV7-2 and TRBJ1-5; D is perhaps TRBD1 (6 bases). The CDR3 runs to 16 residues. Trimming took 5 bases from V and 2 from J, leaving 16 bases between them. Germline CDR1 and CDR2: SGHTA and FQGNSA.

Many counts were recorded for this clonotype. V gene TRBV29-1 combines with J gene TRBJ2-2; TRBD1 aligns across 12 bases. The CDR3 totals 15 residues. The germline CDR1 and CDR2 sequences are SQVTM and ANQGSEA. J lost 5 bases, V lost 7 bases, and 8 bases had no gene match. In DNA, the CDR3 is TGCAGCGGCGGGGACAGGGGGCTTGTTACCGGGGAGCTGTTTTTT. Translation: CSGGDRGLVTGELFF.

This clonotype has a count of ten or more. This chain joins TRBV12-3 or TRBV12-4 and TRBJ2-7, with a tentative D call TRBD1 (6 bases). Trimming left V 3 bases short and J 2 bases short, with 11 bases between. The CDR3 runs 14 residues. CDR3 region: CASSFRDTTYEQYF. CDR3 DNA sequence: TGTGCCAGCAGTTTTCGGGACACTACCTACGAGCAGTACTTC.

This chain uses TRBV4-3 with TRBJ2-3; D is ambiguous. The germline gives CDR1 LGHNA, CDR2 YSLEER. This CDR3 spans 16 amino acids. Trimming took off 0 bases at V and 0 bases at J, with 10 bases between the two ends. CDR3 nucleotides: TGCGCCAGCAGCCAAGACGGGCCTTCTAGCACAGATACGCAGTATTTT. Encoded protein: CASSQDGPSSTDTQYF.

CDR3 sequence reads: CASSQDGVGAGTDTQYF. The CDR3 DNA sequence: TGTGCCAGCAGCCAAGATGGGGTCGGGGCAGGCACAGATACGCAGTATTTT. The chain couples TRBV4-2 to TRBJ2-3; D tentatively reads TRBD1 or TRBD2 (5 bases each). Germline V lookup: CDR1 LGHNA, CDR2 YNFKEQ. The V end was cut by 0 bases, the J end by 1 base, with 14 bases between. There are 17 residues in the CDR3.

This chain connects TRBV25-1 to TRBJ2-3; perhaps TRBD2 as D (6 bases). CDR3 size: 15 residues. CDR1 is MGHDK and CDR2 is SYGVNS in the germline V gene. V shed 4 bases and J shed 6 bases, with 17 bases lying between them. CDR3 region: CASSGGGAAGDTQYF. CDR3 nucleotides: TGTGCCAGCAGTGGCGGCGGAGCGGCGGGGGATACGCAGTATTTT. Complete variable domain (other parts from reference TRBV25-1 and TRBJ2-3): EADIYQTPRYLVIGTGKKITLECSQTMGHDKMYWYQQDPGMELHLIHYSYGVNSTEKGDLSSESTVSRIRTEHFPLTLESARPSHTSQYLCASSGGGAAGDTQYFGPGTRLTVL.

As to this clonotype: At one end, the junction sequence differs from germline, possibly due to a read error. The chain combines TRBV6-1 with TRBJ1-6; no reliable D call. Germline CDR1 MNHNS, CDR2 SASEGT. The CDR3 runs 14 residues. CDR3 coding DNA: TGTGCCAGCAGTCCAACAGCGGGGAACTCACCCCTCCCCTTT. It is translated as CASSPTAGNSPLPF.

This clonotype has ten or more counts. The rearrangement uses TRBV10-3 and TRBJ2-7; maybe TRBD1 (7 bases). The CDR3 sequence is 14 residues long. Germline V gene data show CDR1 as ENHRY and CDR2 as SYGVKD. Trimming pared 10 bases from V and 1 base from J, leaving 17 bases between. Here the CDR3 reads CATLAGGNSYEQYF. The CDR3 region has the DNA TGTGCCACCCTGGCAGGGGGGAATTCCTACGAGCAGTACTTC.

V is TRBV12-3 or TRBV12-4 and J is TRBJ1-1; D gene ambiguous. The CDR3 totals 12 residues. Trimming removed 1 base from V and 10 bases from J, with 10 bases in between. CDR3 sequence: CASSLEGTAAFF. CDR3 DNA: TGTGCCAGCAGTTTAGAAGGAACAGCAGCTTTCTTT.

The chain recombines TRBV20-1 with TRBJ1-2; D call uncertain. Trimming took off 4 bases at V and 2 bases at J, with 26 bases between the two ends. CDR1 is DFQATT, CDR2 SNEGSKA, per germline (reference sequence). The CDR3 loop spans 18 amino acids. The CDR3 bases are TGCAGTGCTAAACGTCGACTCCAGCGGGGAGGGATAAACTATGGCTACACCTTC. This translates into CSAKRRLQRGGINYGYTF.

The chain recombines TRBV11-2 with TRBJ2-1, with 9 bases aligning to TRBD2. The CDR3 runs 18 residues. V dropped 5 bases and J dropped 7; count of bases not matched to a gene: 18. Germline CDR1 reads SGHAT; CDR2 reads FQNNGV. The CDR3 nucleotides read TGTGCCAGCAGCCGACGAGTATCTAGCGGGACCTTCTATAATGAGCAGTTCTTC. Translation: CASSRRVSSGTFYNEQFF.

V usage is TRBV28 and J usage is TRBJ2-2, with a weak D call TRBD2 (5 bases). From germline, CDR1 is MDHEN and CDR2 SYDVKM. V gave up 7 bases and J gave up 5 bases, with 14 bases separating them. The CDR3 has 14 amino acids. The CDR3 region is CASIPKGETGELFF. For the CDR3, the DNA is TGTGCCAGCATCCCAAAGGGAGAGACCGGGGAGCTGTTTTTT.

This clonotype was detected many times. This chain uses TRBV29-1 with TRBJ2-6; D gene ambiguous. The CDR3 runs to 13 residues. Trimming stripped 5 bases from V and 2 bases from J, with 7 bases between. Germline-derived CDR1 and CDR2 are SQVTM and ANQGSEA. This CDR3 reads CSVTRTGANVLTF. In DNA form, the CDR3 reads TGCAGCGTTACTCGCACTGGGGCCAACGTCCTGACTTTC.

This clonotype has only a few counts. The genes are TRBV7-9 and TRBJ2-6; tentatively, D is TRBD2 (5 bases). Germline assignment: CDR1 SEHNR and CDR2 FQNEAQ (reference sequence). The CDR3 consists of 16 residues. V lost 1 base, J lost 8 bases, and 15 bases lay in between. CDR3 protein: CASSLGPPRGTNVLTF. CDR3 bases: TGTGCCAGCAGCTTAGGCCCCCCGAGAGGGACCAACGTCCTGACTTTC. The full variable domain, in which reference TRBV7-9 and TRBJ2-6 provide the parts outside the CDR3, is DTGVSQNPRHKITKRGQNVTFRCDPISEHNRLYWYRQTLGQGPEFLTYFQNEAQLEKSRLLSDRFSAERPKGSFSTLEIQRTEQGDSAMYLCASSLGPPRGTNVLTFGAGSRLTVL.

This clonotype was found a few times. V is TRBV4-2 and J is TRBJ1-1; D unresolved. The CDR3 runs 15 residues. Germline V CDR1 and CDR2: LGHNA, YNFKEQ. V lost 4 bases to trimming and J lost 1 base, with 13 bases between them. The CDR3 DNA reads as TGTGCCAGCAGCCCCTTCGGTTCAGGGAACACTGAAGCTTTCTTT. Translation: CASSPFGSGNTEAFF.

The chain uses TRBV5-1 and TRBJ1-6; tentative D call: TRBD1 (5 bases). Germline CDR1 reads SGHRS; CDR2 reads YFSETQ. Trimming shortened V by 4 bases and J by 13 bases, and 9 bases separated the two germline ends. The CDR3 runs to 11 residues. In DNA form, the CDR3 reads TGCGCCAGCAGCGGGGGGAGGCCCCTCCACTTT. It is translated as CASSGGRPLHF.